This TCR beta chain was observed in a study of cytomegalovirus exposure and HLA in healthy donors. In the study overall: Around 80 million unique TCRs from HLA-typed donors were held in an early data release. Study-wide findings and caveats: With DRB1 most and HLA-C fewest, TCR association rates differed between HLA loci in a later analysis. In a later analysis, an Asian-associated ancestry cluster reportedly showed fewer N-insertions than the approximately 610-donor mean.

The PCR contained 60 Vbeta and 13 Jbeta primers. In the study's own analysis: Roughly 11 million shared chains were among tens of millions of unique TCR beta chains counted in a later analysis. This table comes from immunoSEQ multiplex PCR, and its TCRdb copy is limited to in-frame clones, with some not included. V, J and clone size are taken as reported in that table, and D and trimming were inferred from the DNA itself. This sample has over 150,000 clones, with roughly 80% found just once. The CDR3 runs to 13 residues. V was clipped by 1 base and J by 10 bases, with 11 bases between them. CDR1 is MNHNS, CDR2 SASEGT, per germline. On this clone itself: Its antigen is still unknown.

Sequenced: PBMCs. The TCR comes from a man aged 25-40 years in good health and CMV-seropositive. The chain carries TRBV6-1 and TRBJ1-5; D is perhaps TRBD1 (5 bases). DNA of the CDR3: TGTGCCAGCAGTGAAGAAAGGGGTAGCCCCCAGCATTTT. Its protein product is CASSEERGSPQHF.